Given below is one TCR beta chain in context. Data came from immunoSEQ multiplex PCR; TCRdb stores just in-frame clones and leaves some out. The sample shows 75,000 to 95,000 clones, about 91% of them seen only once. Trimming removed 6 bases from V and 1 base from J, with 13 bases in between. Looked up from germline, CDR1 is GTSNPN and CDR2 is SVGIG (reference sequence). CDR3 length: 14 residues. This record comes from a study of OX40 agonist ivuxolimab in advanced cancers. About the research overall: Among those enrolled, mean age was roughly 62 years (range about 23 to 80) and about 81% were male.

The starting material was CD4+ or CD8+ T cells sorted from blood, obtained in a trial of the OX40 agonist ivuxolimab. The chain is built from TRBV30 and TRBJ1-3; TRBD1 is a possible D gene (6 bases). This sequence originates from an adult with an advanced solid tumor such as melanoma, head and neck, liver or kidney cancer. The CDR3 DNA follows: TGTGCCTGTATCAGGGGCAAGTCTGGAAACACCATATATTTT. Residues: CACIRGKSGNTIYF.